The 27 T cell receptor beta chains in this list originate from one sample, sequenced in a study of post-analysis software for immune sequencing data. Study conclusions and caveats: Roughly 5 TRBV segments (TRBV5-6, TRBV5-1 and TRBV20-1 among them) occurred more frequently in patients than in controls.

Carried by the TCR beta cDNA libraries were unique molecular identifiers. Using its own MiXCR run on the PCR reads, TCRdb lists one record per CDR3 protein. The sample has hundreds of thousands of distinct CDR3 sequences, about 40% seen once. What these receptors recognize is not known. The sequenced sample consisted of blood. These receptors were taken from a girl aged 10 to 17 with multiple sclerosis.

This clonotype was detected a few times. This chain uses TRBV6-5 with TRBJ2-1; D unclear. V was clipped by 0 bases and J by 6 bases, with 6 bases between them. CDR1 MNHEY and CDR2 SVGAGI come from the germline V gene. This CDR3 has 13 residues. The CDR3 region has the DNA TGTGCCAGCAGTTACTCCTTGAGCAATGAGCAGTTCTTC. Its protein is CASSYSLSNEQFF.

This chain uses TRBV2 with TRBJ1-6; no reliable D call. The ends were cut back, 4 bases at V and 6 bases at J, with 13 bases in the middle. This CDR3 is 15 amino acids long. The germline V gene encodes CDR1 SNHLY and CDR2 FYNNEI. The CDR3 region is CASSVEGSGNSPLHF. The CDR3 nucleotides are TGTGCCAGCAGTGTGGAGGGAAGCGGTAATTCACCCCTCCACTTT.

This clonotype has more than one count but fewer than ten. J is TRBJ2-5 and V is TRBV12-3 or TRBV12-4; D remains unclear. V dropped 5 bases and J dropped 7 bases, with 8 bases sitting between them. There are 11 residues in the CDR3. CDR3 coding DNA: TGTGCCAGCAGTCGATGGCCGACCCAGTACTTC. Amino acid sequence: CASSRWPTQYF.

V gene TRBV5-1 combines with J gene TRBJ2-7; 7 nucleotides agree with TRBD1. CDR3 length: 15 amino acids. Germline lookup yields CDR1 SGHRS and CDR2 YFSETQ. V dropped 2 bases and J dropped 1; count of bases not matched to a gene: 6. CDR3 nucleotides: TGCGCCAGCAGCTTTACCCCGGGACAGTCCTACGAGCAGTACTTC. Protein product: CASSFTPGQSYEQYF.

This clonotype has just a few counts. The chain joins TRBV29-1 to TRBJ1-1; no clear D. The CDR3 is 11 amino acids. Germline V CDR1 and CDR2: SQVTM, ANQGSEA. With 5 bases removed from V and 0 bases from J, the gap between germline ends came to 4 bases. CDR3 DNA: TGCAGCGTTAAGGTGAACACTGAAGCTTTCTTT. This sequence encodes CSVKVNTEAFF.

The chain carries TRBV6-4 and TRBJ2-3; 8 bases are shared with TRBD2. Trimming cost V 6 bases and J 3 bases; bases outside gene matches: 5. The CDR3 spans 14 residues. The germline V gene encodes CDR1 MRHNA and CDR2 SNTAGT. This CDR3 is CASRRRGGTDTQYF. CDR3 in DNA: TGTGCCAGCAGGAGACGGGGGGGGACAGATACGCAGTATTTT.

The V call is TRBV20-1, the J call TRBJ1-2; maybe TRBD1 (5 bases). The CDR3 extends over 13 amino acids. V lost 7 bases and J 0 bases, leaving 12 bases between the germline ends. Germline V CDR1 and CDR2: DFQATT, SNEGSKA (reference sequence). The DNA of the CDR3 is TGCAGTGTGATGCCGGACACTAACTATGGCTACACCTTC. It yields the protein CSVMPDTNYGYTF.

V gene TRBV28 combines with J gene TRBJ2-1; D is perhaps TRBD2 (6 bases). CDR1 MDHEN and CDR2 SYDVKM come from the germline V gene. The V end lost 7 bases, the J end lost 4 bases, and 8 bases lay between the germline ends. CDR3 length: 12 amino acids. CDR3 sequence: CASTRDYNEQFF. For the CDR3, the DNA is TGTGCCAGCACGCGGGATTACAATGAGCAGTTCTTC.

The CDR3 nucleotides are TGTGCCAGCAGCCGACCATCAGGGGGCTACGAGCAGTACTTC. Translation: CASSRPSGGYEQYF. This chain links TRBV11-2 with TRBJ2-7, with 7 bases identical to TRBD1. The germline V gene encodes CDR1 SGHAT and CDR2 FQNNGV. J lost 3 bases, V lost 5 bases, and 7 bases had no gene match. CDR3 length equals 14 residues.

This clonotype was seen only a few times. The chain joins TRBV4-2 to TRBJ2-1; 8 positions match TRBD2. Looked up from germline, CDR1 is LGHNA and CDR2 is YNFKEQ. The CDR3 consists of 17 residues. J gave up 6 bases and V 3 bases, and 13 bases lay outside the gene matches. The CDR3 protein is CASSHQRARGDLNEQFF. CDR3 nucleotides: TGTGCCAGCAGCCACCAGAGGGCGCGGGGGGATCTCAATGAGCAGTTCTTC.

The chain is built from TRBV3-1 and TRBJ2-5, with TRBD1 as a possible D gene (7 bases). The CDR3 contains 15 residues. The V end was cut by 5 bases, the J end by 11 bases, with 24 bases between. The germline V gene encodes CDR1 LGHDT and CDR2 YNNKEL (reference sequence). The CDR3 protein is CASSFFTRGAGEQYF. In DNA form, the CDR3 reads TGTGCCAGCAGCTTCTTTACCAGGGGGGCCGGAGAGCAGTACTTC.

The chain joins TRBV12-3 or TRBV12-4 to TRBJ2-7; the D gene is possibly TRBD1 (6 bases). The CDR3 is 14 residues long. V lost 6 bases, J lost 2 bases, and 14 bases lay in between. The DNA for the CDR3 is TGTGCCAGCAGCCCCATGGACAGCGCCTACGAGCAGTACTTC. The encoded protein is CASSPMDSAYEQYF.

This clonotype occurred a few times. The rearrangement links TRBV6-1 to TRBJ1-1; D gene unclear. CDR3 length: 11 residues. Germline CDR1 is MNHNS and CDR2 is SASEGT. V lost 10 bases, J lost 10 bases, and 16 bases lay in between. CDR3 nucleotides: TGTGCCACCCGGGAAGTGGGCCGAGCTTTCTTT. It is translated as CATREVGRAFF.

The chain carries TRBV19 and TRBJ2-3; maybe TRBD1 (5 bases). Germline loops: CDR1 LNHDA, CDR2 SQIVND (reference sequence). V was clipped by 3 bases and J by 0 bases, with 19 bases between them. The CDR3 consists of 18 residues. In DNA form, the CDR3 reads TGTGCCAGTAGTATGGGATATCTGGGGCCAACGAGCACAGATACGCAGTATTTT. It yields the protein CASSMGYLGPTSTDTQYF. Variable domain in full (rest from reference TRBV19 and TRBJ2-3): DGGITQSPKYLFRKEGQNVTLSCEQNLNHDAMYWYRQDPGQGLRLIYYSQIVNDFQKGDIAEGYSVSREKKESFPLTVTSAQKNPTAFYLCASSMGYLGPTSTDTQYFGPGTRLTVL.

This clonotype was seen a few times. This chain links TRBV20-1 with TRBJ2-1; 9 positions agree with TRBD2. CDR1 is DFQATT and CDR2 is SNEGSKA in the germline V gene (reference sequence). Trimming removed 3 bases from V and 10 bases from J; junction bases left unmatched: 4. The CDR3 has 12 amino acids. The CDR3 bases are TGCAGTGCTAGGACTAGCGGTGAAGAGCAGTTCTTC. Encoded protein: CSARTSGEEQFF.

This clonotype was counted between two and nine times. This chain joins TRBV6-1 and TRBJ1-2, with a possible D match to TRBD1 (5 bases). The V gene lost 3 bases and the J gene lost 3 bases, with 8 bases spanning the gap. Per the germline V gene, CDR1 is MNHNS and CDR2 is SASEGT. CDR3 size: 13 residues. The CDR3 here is CASSDRVDYGYTF. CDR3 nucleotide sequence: TGTGCCAGCAGTGACAGGGTTGACTATGGCTACACCTTC.

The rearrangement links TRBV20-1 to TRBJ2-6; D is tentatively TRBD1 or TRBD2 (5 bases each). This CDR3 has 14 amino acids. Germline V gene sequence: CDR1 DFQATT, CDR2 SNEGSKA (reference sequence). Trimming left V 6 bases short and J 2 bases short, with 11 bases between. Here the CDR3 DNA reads TGCAGTGCCAAAGAGGGGACTGGGGCCAACGTCCTGACTTTC. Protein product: CSAKEGTGANVLTF.

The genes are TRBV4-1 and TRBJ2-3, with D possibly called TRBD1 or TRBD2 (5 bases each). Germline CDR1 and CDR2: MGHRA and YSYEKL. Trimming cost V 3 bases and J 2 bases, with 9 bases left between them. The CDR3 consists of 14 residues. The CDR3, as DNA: TGCGCCAGCAGCCATGAGGGGCTCACAGATACGCAGTATTTT. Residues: CASSHEGLTDTQYF.

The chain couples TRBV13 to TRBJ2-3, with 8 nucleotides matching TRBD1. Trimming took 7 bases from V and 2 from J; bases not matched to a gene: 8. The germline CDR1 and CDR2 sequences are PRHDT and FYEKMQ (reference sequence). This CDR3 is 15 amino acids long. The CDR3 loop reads CASTSRTGNTDTQYF. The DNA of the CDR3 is TGTGCCAGCACCAGTCGGACAGGGAACACAGATACGCAGTATTTT.

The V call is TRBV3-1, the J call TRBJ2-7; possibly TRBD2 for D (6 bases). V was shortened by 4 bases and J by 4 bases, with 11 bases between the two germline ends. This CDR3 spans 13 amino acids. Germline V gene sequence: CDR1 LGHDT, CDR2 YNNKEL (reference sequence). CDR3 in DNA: TGTGCCAGCAGCCCGGGGGTTGGGTACGAGCAGTACTTC. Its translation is CASSPGVGYEQYF.

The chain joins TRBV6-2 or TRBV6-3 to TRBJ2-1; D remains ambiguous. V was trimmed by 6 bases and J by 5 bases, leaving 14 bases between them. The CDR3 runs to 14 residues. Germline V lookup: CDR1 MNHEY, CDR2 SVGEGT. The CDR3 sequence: CASSFAATNNEQFF. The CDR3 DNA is TGTGCCAGCAGCTTCGCAGCAACCAACAATGAGCAGTTCTTC.

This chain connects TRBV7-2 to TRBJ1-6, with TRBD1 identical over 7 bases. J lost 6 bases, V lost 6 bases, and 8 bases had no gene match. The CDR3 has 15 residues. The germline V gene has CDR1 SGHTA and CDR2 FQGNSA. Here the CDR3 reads CASSTSGTVNSPLHF. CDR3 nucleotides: TGTGCCAGCAGTACAAGCGGGACAGTTAATTCACCCCTCCACTTT.

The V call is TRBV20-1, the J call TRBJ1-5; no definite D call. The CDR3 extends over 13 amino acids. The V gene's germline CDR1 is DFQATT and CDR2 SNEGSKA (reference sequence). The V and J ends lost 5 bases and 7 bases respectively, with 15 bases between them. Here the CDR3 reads CSALLQSFQPQHF. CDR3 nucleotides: TGCAGTGCTCTTTTGCAGTCATTCCAGCCCCAGCATTTT.

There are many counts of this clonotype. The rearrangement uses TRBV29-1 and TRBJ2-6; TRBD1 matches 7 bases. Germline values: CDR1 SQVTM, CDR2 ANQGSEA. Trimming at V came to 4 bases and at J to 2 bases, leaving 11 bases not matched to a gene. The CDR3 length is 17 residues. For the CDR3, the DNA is TGCAGCGTTGTTGGACAGGATGACCGCACTGGGGCCAACGTCCTGACTTTC. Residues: CSVVGQDDRTGANVLTF.

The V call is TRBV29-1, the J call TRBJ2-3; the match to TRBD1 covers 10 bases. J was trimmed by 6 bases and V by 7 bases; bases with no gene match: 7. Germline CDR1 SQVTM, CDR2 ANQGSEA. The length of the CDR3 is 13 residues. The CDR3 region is CSAWDRGPDTQYF. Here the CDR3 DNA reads TGCAGCGCTTGGGACAGGGGCCCCGATACGCAGTATTTT.

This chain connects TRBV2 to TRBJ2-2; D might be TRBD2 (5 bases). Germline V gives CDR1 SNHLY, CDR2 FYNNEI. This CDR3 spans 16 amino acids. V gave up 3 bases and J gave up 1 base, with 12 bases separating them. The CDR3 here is CASSDQASRNTGELFF. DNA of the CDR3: TGTGCCAGCAGTGATCAGGCTAGCAGGAACACCGGGGAGCTGTTTTTT.

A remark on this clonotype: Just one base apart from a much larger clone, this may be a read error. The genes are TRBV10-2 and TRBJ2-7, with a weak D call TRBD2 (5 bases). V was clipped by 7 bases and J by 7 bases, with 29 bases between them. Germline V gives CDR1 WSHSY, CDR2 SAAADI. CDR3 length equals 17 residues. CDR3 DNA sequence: TGCGCCAGCACCGTTGACGGCCATTCTAGCTCCTACAATGAGCAGTACTTC. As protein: CASTVDGHSSSYNEQYF.